Below are 7 T cell receptor beta chains sequenced from a single sample in a study of blood T cell repertoires in COVID-19. Sequencing was performed with immunoSEQ multiplex PCR; in TCRdb, only in-frame clones are kept and a portion is missing. The table records under 350,000 clones, 85% to 90% of them present only once. Sequenced sample: peripheral blood. These receptors all stem from a woman aged 25 to 45 with COVID-19, enrolled during active disease.

The chain carries TRBV29-1 and TRBJ2-3; possibly TRBD1 for D (5 bases). From germline, CDR1 is SQVTM and CDR2 ANQGSEA. The V end lost 4 bases, the J end lost 5 bases, and 16 bases lay between the germline ends. The length of the CDR3 is 14 residues. The DNA for the CDR3 is TGCAGCGTTGTAGGGGTTGATGGCGGAGATACGCAGTATTTT. Its translation: CSVVGVDGGDTQYF.

The chain carries TRBV5-5 and TRBJ1-6, with D possibly being TRBD1 (6 bases). V lost 3 bases to trimming and J lost 7 bases, with 11 bases between them. The CDR3 runs 14 residues. Germline values: CDR1 SGHKS, CDR2 YYEKEE (reference sequence). The CDR3 sequence: CASSYGGQNSPLHF. DNA of the CDR3: TGTGCCAGCAGCTATGGGGGCCAAAATTCACCCCTCCACTTT.

With respect to this clone: At one boundary the junction diverges from the germline segment, which might be a read error. The rearrangement joins TRBV6-5 to TRBJ1-6; TRBD1 aligns across 7 bases. CDR1 MNHEY and CDR2 SVGAGI come from the germline V gene. The CDR3 covers 12 residues. CDR3 protein: CASSTPTGPAFF. For the CDR3, the DNA is TGTGCCAGCAGTACCCCGACAGGGCCCGCCTTCTTT.

This chain connects TRBV11-3 to TRBJ1-6; TRBD1 might be the D (6 bases). The CDR3 is 16 residues long. Trimming left V 4 bases short and J 8 bases short, with 18 bases between. CDR1 is SGHNT, CDR2 YENEEA, per germline. The CDR3 spells CASSSPRGGQDSPLHF. As DNA, the CDR3 is TGTGCCAGCAGCTCGCCTCGGGGGGGGCAGGATTCACCCCTCCACTTT.

The chain recombines TRBV15 with TRBJ1-2, with a possible D match to TRBD1 (6 bases). The V gene's germline CDR1 is LNHNV and CDR2 YYDKDF (reference sequence). V lost 5 bases, J lost 4 bases, and 11 bases lay in between. The length of the CDR3 is 13 residues. CDR3 DNA sequence: TGTGCCACCAGCCCTGACAGGTCCTATGGCTACACCTTC. This sequence encodes CATSPDRSYGYTF.

The J gene is TRBJ2-3, the V gene TRBV5-5; 13 nucleotides align to TRBD2. V was pared by 0 bases and J by 3 bases, with 4 bases of the junction left unmatched. The CDR3 totals 17 residues. The V gene's germline CDR1 is SGHKS and CDR2 YYEKEE (reference sequence). This CDR3 reads CASSLAVLAGGTDTQYF. The CDR3 DNA reads TGTGCCAGCAGCTTGGCCGTACTAGCGGGGGGGACAGATACGCAGTATTTT.

V usage is TRBV28 and J usage is TRBJ2-6; D is unresolved. Deletions cut 5 bases from V and 0 bases from J, with 8 bases between. Germline V gene lookup returns CDR1 MDHEN and CDR2 SYDVKM. The CDR3 has 15 residues. The CDR3 loop is CASSPYSSGANVLTF. The DNA of the CDR3 is TGTGCCAGCAGTCCGTACAGCTCTGGGGCCAACGTCCTGACTTTC.